This TCR beta chain was sequenced for a study of monozygotic twins with inflammatory bowel disease. This CDR3 has 14 residues. The germline CDR1 and CDR2 sequences are SGDLS and YYNGEE. cDNA for TCRalpha and TCRbeta was amplified by nested PCRs of about 17 then about 10 cycles. No DNA is given; TCRdb re-called the 5' RACE reads and lists each CDR3 protein once. In total, the table holds about 110,000 distinct CDR3 sequences. Donors each contributed one blood sample measuring 2 to 2.5 ml. This chain connects TRBV9 to TRBJ2-3. This clonotype was obtained from a human donor with ulcerative colitis or Crohn's disease, or a healthy co-twin of an affected twin (not recorded which). Sequencing input: blood. Here the CDR3 reads CASSVAVGSDTQYF.